This T cell receptor beta chain was identified during a study of T cells in localized non-small cell lung cancer (dated by TCRdb to the early 2020s). With respect to the entire study: T cell repertoires of 200 to 300 early-stage NSCLC patients were analyzed, with tumors being compared against uninvolved tumor-adjacent lungs. The cohort comprised 236 treatment-naïve NSCLC patients with resected, localized lung tumors. NSCLC patients had a mean age of around 66 years, and 120 to 150 were male and 107 female. General findings and caveats noted by the study authors: Because the study design was exploratory, TCR variables were selected using unadjusted p-values without false-discovery rate correction. Uninvolved tumor-adjacent lung showed the highest T cell clonality, higher than tumor, which suggests more focused antigenic responses in the adjacent lung. A median of roughly 60 of the top 100 tumor clones were detected in paired uninvolved adjacent lung, and some 28 of these tumor clones were also found among the top 100 clones of the paired uninvolved adjacent lung. Higher blood T cell density associated with longer overall survival, while higher adjacent-lung clonality associated with shorter survival. Multi-region tumor sequencing was not performed, so intratumor heterogeneity could not be excluded.

With regard to this clone: This clone's antigen is unknown. Base quality data are lacking; no much larger clone is found one base away.

Uninvolved adjacent lung was obtained at least 2 cm from the tumor margin, and the absence of atypia was confirmed by two independent pathologists. At diagnosis, peripheral blood, uninvolved tumor-adjacent lung and tumor were collected and stored as a combination of fresh-frozen and FFPE material. The germline V gene gives CDR1 as SGHNT and CDR2 as YENEEA. V and J lose 0 bases and 7 bases, and a span of 19 bases separates them. The CDR3 covers 16 residues, taking in both the cysteine and the phenylalanine. The sequence is cut down to CDR3 DNA, 48 bases in frame from base 1. TCR beta CDR3 regions were sequenced from DNA using the immunoSEQ Assay. The published analysis was carried out like this. T cell density was computed as TCR beta template counts normalized to usable DNA estimated by amplifying housekeeping genes. Richness was estimated with the preseqR package, extrapolating to 400,000 templates for PBMC samples and 120,000 templates for tissue samples. Clonality was defined as one minus Pielou's evenness. Tissue-enriched TCRs were identified through differential abundance testing performed on productive amino-acid clonotypes, with a minimum total count of 5 and an alpha of 0.1. Repertoire overlap between compartments was quantified with the Jaccard Index and Morisita Overlap Index. GLIPH grouped TCR beta CDR3s together with public tetramer-defined viral CDR3s, and a viral motif had to include at least three viral sequences and also show V-gene enrichment. As stored in TCRdb, this immuneACCESS dataset retains in-frame rearrangements with V and J assigned. A fraction of the clones does not appear; measured against another copy, unresolved V genes explain less than half of the discrepancy, and the remainder lacks a known reason. For V, J and clone size, that table is used; D and trimming come from the DNA. Within this sample are 1,500 to 2,000 clones, with over 20% of them counted one time only. The biggest ten clones account for roughly 17% of the sample.

The TCR originated in a female donor over 55 with stage I squamous cell lung carcinoma. Sample: normal lung tissue next to the tumor, taken before any cancer treatment. The sequence is built from TRBV11-3 and TRBJ2-7; TRBD1 might be the D gene, on 6 matching bases. The bases are TGTGCCAGCAGCTTAGATGGGGGCCGGGCCCGATCTGAGCAGTACTTC. Its protein reads: CASSLDGGRARSEQYF.